This record concerns one T cell receptor (beta chain) sequence. How the authors handled the data: Reference gene primer amplification gave estimated nucleated cell counts. Sequencing was performed with immunoSEQ multiplex PCR; in TCRdb, only in-frame clones are kept and a portion is missing. V, J and clone size derive from that table, while D and trimming were established from the DNA sequence. The sample holds approximately 210,000 clones; about nine tenths are singletons and the top ten take roughly 0.69%. The data were taken from a study of blood T cell repertoires in COVID-19. Study in general: The United States, Italy and Spain supplied acute and convalescent COVID-19 samples. In each case, the material was cDNA or gDNA derived from T cells, B-cell-depleted T cells, or PBMCs.

CDR1 MNHNS and CDR2 SASEGT come from the germline V gene. Deletions cut 2 bases from V and 1 base from J, with 11 bases between. The CDR3 totals 15 residues. This clonotype was sampled from a man between 35 and 55 years old with acute or convalescent COVID-19. The gene calls are TRBV6-1 and TRBJ2-5; no firm D call. The material sequenced was peripheral blood. The CDR3 DNA reads TGTGCCAGCAGTGAATGGGCAGCCGTCCAAGAGACCCAGTACTTC. It encodes CASSEWAAVQETQYF.